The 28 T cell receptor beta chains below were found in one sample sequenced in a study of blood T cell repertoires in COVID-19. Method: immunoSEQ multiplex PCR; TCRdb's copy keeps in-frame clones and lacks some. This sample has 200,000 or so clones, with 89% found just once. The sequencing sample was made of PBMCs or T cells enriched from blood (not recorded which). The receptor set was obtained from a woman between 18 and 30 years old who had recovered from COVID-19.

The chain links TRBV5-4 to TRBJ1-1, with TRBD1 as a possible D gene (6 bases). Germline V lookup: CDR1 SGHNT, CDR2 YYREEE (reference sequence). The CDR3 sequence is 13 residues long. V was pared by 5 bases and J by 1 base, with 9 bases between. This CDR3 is CASRIQGNTEAFF. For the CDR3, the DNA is TGTGCCAGCAGAATACAGGGGAACACTGAAGCTTTCTTT.

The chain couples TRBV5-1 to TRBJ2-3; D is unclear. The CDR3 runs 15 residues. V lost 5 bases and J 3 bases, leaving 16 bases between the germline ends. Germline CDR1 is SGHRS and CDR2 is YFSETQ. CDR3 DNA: TGCGCCAGCAGTCACGGTGGGCCCCGGACAGATACGCAGTATTTT. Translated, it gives CASSHGGPRTDTQYF.

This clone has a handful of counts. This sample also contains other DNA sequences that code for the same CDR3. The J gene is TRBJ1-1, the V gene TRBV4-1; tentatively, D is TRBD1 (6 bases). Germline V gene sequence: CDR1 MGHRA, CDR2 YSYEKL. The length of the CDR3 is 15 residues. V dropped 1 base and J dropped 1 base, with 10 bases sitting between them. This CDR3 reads CASSQGTQGNTEAFF. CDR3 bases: TGCGCCAGCAGCCAAGGAACACAGGGGAACACTGAAGCTTTCTTT.

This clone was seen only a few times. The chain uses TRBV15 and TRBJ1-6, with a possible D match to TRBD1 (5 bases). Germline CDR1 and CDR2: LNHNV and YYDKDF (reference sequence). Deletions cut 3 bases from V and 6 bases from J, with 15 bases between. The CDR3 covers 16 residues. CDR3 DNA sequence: TGTGCCACCAGCAGTATTCCAGGGATCGGTAATTCACCCCTCCACTTT. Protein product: CATSSIPGIGNSPLHF.

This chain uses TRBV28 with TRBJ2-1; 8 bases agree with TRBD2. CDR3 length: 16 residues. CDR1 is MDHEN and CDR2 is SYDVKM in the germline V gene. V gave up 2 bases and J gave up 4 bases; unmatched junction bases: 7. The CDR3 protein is CASSLTPRGGYNEQFF. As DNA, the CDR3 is TGTGCCAGCAGTTTAACCCCCCGGGGGGGTTACAATGAGCAGTTCTTC.

Written as DNA, the CDR3 is TGTGCCAGCAGAAGGGGACTCCGCCGAGATACGCAGTATTTT. This codes for CASRRGLRRDTQYF. The chain links TRBV6-5 to TRBJ2-3, with TRBD2 as a possible D gene (6 bases). Deletions cut 6 bases from V and 5 bases from J, with 15 bases between. Germline V gives CDR1 MNHEY, CDR2 SVGAGI. The CDR3 contains 14 residues.

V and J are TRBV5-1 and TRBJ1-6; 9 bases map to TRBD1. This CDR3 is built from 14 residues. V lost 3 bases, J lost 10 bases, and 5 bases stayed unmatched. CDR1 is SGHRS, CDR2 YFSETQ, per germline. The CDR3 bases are TGCGCCAGCAGCTCGGGACAGGGCGACTCACCCCTCCACTTT. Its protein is CASSSGQGDSPLHF.

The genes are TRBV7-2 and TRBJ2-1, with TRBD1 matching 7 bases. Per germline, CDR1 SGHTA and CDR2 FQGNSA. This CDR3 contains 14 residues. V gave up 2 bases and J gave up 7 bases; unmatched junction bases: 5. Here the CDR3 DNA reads TGTGCCAGCAGCTTACAGACAGGGCGGAATGAGCAGTTCTTC. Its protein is CASSLQTGRNEQFF.

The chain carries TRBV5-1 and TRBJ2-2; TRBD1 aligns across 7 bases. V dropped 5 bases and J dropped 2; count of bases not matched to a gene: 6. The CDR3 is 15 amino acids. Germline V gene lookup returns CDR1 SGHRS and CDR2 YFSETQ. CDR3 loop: CASRTTGVNTGELFF. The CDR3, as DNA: TGCGCCAGCAGGACTACAGGGGTAAACACCGGGGAGCTGTTTTTT.

The CDR3 DNA reads as TGTGCCAGCAGCTTAGATCACCCCAGCTCCTATAATTCACCCCTCCACTTT. Encoded protein: CASSLDHPSSYNSPLHF. The chain recombines TRBV7-2 with TRBJ1-6; D gene ambiguous. Trimming pared 1 base from V and 0 bases from J, leaving 10 bases between. Germline V gene sequence: CDR1 SGHTA, CDR2 FQGNSA. This CDR3 contains 17 residues.

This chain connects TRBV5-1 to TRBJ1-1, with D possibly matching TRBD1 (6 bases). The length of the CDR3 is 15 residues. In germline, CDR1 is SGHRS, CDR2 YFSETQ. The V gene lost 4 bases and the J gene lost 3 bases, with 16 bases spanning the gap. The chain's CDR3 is CASSKGQLGDTEAFF. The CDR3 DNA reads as TGCGCCAGCAGCAAAGGACAGCTTGGGGACACTGAAGCTTTCTTT.

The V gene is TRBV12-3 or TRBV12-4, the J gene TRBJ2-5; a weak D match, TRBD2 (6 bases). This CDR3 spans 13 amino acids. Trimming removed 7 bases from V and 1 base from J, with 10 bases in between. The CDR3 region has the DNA TGTGCCAGCAATGGAGGGATCCAAGAGACCCAGTACTTC. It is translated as CASNGGIQETQYF.

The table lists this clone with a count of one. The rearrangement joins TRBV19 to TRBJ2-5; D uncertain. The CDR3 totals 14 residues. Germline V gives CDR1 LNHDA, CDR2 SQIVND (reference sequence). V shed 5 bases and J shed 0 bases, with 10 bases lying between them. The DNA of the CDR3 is TGTGCCAGTAGTGTGAGTCTGTACCAAGAGACCCAGTACTTC. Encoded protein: CASSVSLYQETQYF.

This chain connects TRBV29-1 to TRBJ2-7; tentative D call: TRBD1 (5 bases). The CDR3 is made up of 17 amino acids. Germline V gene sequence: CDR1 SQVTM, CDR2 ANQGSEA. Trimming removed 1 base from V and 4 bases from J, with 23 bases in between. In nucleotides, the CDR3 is TGCAGCGTTGAAGGGATTCAGGGAAAAGGACCCGGATACGAGCAGTACTTC. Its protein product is CSVEGIQGKGPGYEQYF.

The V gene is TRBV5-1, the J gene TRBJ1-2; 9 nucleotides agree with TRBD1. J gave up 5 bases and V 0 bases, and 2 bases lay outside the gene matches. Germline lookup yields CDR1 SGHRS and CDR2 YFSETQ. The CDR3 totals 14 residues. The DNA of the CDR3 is TGCGCCAGCAGCTTGGAAGGACAGGGGTATGGCTACACCTTC. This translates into CASSLEGQGYGYTF.

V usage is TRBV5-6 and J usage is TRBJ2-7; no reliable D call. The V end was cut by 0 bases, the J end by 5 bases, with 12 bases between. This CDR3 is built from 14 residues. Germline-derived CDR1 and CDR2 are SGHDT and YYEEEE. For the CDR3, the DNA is TGTGCCAGCAGCTTGGACCCTACGAAACACGAGCAGTACTTC. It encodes CASSLDPTKHEQYF.

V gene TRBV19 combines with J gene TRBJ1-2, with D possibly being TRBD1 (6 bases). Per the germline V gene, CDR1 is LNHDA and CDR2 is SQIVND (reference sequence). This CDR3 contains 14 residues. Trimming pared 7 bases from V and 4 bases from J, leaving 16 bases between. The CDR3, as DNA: TGTGCCAGTACCGCGTTGGACAGCACCTATGGCTACACCTTC. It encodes CASTALDSTYGYTF.

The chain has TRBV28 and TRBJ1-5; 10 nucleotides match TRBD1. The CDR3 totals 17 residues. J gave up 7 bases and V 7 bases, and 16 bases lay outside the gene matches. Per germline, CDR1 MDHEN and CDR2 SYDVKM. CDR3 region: CASKGQSTGTGEQPQHF. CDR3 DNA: TGTGCCAGCAAAGGCCAATCAACCGGGACAGGGGAACAGCCCCAGCATTTT.

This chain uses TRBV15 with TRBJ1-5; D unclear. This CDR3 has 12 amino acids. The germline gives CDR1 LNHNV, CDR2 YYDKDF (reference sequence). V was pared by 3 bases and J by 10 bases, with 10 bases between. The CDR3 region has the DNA TGTGCCACCAGCAGGGGCAATGGACCCCAGCATTTT. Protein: CATSRGNGPQHF.

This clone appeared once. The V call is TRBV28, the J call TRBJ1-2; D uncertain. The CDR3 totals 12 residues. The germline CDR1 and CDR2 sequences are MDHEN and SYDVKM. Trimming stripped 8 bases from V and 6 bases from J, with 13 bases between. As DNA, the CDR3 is TGTGCCAGCCAACGGGAGGTTCATGGCTACACCTTC. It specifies CASQREVHGYTF.

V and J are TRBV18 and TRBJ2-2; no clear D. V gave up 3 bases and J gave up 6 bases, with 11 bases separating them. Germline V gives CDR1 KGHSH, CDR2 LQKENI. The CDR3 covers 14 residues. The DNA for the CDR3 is TGTGCCAGCTCACCGTCGGTTTTTGCCGGGGAGCTGTTTTTT. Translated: CASSPSVFAGELFF. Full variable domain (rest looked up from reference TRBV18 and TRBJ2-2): NAGVMQNPRHLVRRRGQEARLRCSPMKGHSHVYWYRQLPEEGLKFMVYLQKENIIDESGMPKERFSAEFPKEGPSILRIQQVVRGDSAAYFCASSPSVFAGELFFGEGSRLTVL.

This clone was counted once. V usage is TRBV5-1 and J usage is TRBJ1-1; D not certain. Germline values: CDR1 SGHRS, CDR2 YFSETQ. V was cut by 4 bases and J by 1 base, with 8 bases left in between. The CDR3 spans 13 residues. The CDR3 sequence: CASSIQSNTEAFF. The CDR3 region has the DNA TGCGCCAGCAGCATACAGTCGAACACTGAAGCTTTCTTT.

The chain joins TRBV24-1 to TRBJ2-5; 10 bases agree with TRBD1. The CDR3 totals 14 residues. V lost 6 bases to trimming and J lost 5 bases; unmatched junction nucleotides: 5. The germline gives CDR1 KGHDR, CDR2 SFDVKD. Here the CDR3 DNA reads TGTGCCACCAGTACGGACAGGGGGGGGGAGACCCAGTACTTC. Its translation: CATSTDRGGETQYF.

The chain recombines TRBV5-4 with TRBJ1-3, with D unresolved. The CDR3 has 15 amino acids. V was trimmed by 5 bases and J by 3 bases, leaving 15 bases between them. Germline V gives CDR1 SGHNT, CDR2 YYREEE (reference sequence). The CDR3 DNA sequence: TGTGCCAGCAGTTTTCTCGACGGAGATGGAAACACCATATATTTT. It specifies CASSFLDGDGNTIYF.

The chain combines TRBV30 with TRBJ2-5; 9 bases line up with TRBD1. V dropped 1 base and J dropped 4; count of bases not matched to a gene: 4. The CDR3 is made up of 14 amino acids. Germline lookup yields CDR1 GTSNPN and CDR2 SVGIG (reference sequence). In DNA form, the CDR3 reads TGTGCCTGGAGTGAAACAGGGGGCCGAGAGACCCAGTACTTC. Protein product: CAWSETGGRETQYF.

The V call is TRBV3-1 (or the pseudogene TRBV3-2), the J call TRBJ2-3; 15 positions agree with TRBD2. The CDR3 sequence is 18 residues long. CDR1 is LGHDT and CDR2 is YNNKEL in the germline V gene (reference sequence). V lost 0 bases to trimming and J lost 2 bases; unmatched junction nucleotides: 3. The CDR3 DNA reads TGTGCCAGCAGCCAAGATGGGACTAGCGGGGGGAACACAGATACGCAGTATTTT. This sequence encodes CASSQDGTSGGNTDTQYF.

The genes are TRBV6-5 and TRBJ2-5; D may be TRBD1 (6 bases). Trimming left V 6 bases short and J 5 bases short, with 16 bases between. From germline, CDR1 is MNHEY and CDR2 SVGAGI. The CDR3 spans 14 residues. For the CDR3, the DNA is TGTGCCAGCAGGAAAACAGGGCGTGGGGAGACCCAGTACTTC. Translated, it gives CASRKTGRGETQYF.

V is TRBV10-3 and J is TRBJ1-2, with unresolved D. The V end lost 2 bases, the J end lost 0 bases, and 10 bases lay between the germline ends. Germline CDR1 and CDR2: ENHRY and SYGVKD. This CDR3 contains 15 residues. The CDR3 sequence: CAISEGYGSNYGYTF. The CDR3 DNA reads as TGTGCCATCAGTGAGGGGTACGGGTCTAACTATGGCTACACCTTC.